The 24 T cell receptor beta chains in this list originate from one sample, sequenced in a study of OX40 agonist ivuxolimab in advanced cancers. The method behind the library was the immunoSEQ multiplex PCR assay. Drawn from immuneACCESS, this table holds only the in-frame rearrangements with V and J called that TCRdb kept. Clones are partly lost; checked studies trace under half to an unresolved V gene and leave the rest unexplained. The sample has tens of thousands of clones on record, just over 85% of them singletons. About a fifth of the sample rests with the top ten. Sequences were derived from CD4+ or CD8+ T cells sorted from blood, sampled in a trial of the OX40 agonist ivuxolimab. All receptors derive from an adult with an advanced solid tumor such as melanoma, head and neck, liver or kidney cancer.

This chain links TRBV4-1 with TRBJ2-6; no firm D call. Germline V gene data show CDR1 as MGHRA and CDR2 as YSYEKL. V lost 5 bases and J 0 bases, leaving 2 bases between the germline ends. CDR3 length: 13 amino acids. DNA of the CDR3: TGCGCCAGCAGCTACTCTGGGGCCAACGTCCTGACTTTC. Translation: CASSYSGANVLTF.

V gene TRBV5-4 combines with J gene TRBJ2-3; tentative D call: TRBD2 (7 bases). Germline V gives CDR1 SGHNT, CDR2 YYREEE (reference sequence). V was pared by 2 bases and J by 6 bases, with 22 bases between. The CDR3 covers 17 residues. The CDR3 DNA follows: TGTGCCAGCAGCTTAACGGGCGGGGGCCATCTCGGGGATACGCAGTATTTT. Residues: CASSLTGGGHLGDTQYF.

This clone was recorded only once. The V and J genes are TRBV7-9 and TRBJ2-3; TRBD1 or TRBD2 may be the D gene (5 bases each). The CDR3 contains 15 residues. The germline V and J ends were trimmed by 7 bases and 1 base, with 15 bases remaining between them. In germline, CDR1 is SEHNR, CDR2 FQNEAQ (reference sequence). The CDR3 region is CASTPGADRTDTQYF. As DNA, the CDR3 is TGTGCCAGCACTCCCGGGGCAGACCGCACAGATACGCAGTATTTT.

DNA for the CDR3: TGTGCCAGCAGCTTAAGACTGCGGGACTCCTACAATGAGCAGTTCTTC. Translation gives CASSLRLRDSYNEQFF. The V call is TRBV7-3, the J call TRBJ2-1, with D possibly matching TRBD2 (6 bases). Per germline, CDR1 SGHTA and CDR2 FQGTGA. This CDR3 has 16 residues. With 1 base removed from V and 0 bases from J, the gap between germline ends came to 10 bases.

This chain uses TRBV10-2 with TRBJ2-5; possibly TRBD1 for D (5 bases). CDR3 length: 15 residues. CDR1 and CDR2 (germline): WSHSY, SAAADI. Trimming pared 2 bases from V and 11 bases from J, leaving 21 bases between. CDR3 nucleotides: TGCGCCAGCAGTGAGGAGACAGACTCTCTTGCGGAGCAGTACTTC. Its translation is CASSEETDSLAEQYF.

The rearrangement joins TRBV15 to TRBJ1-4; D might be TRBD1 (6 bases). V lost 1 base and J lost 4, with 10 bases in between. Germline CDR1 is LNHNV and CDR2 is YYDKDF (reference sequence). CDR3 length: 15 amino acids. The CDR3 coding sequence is TGTGCCACCAGCAGAGGACCAGGGGTTAATGAAAAACTGTTTTTT. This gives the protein CATSRGPGVNEKLFF.

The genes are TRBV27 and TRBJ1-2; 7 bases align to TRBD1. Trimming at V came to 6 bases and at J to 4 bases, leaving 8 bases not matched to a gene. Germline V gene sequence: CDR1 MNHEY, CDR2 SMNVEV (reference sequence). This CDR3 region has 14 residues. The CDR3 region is CASRLKGQLYGYTF. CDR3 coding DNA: TGTGCCAGCAGACTAAAGGGACAGCTCTATGGCTACACCTTC.

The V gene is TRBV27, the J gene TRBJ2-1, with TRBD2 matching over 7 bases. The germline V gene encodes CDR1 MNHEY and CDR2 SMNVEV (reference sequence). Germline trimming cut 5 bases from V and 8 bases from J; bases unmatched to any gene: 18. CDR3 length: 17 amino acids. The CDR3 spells CASSPLLIAGIGDEQFF. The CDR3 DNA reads TGTGCCAGCAGTCCGCTTCTGATAGCGGGTATCGGCGATGAGCAGTTCTTC.

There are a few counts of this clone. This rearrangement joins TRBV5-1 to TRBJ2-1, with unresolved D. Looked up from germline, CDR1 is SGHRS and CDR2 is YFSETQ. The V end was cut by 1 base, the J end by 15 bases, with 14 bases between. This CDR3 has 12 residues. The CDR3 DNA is TGCGCCAGCAGCTTGATTAGGCTAGAATGGTTCTTC. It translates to CASSLIRLEWFF.

DNA of the CDR3: TGTGCCAGTAGATGGGACGCCGGGGAGCTGTTTTTT. This encodes CASRWDAGELFF. The chain carries TRBV19 and TRBJ2-2; D possibly uses TRBD1 or TRBD2 (5 bases each). Germline V gene sequence: CDR1 LNHDA, CDR2 SQIVND (reference sequence). Trimming left V 6 bases short and J 6 bases short, with 8 bases between. The CDR3 covers 12 residues.

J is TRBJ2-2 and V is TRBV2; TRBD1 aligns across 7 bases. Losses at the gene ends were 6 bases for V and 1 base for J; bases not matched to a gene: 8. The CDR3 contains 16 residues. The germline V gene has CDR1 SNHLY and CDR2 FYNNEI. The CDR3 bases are TGTGCCAGCAGAGAAATCCGGGACAGGAACACCGGGGAGCTGTTTTTT. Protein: CASREIRDRNTGELFF. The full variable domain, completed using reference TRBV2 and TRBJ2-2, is EPEVTQTPSHQVTQMGQEVILRCVPISNHLYFYWYRQILGQKVEFLVSFYNNEISEKSEIFDDQFSVERPDGSNFTLKIRSTKLEDSAMYFCASREIRDRNTGELFFGEGSRLTVL.

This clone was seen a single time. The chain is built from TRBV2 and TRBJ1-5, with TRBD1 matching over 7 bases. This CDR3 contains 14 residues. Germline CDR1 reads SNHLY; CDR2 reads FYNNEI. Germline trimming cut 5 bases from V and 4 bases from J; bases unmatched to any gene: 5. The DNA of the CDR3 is TGTGCCAGCAGTACGGGACAGAAAAATCAGCCCCAGCATTTT. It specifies CASSTGQKNQPQHF.

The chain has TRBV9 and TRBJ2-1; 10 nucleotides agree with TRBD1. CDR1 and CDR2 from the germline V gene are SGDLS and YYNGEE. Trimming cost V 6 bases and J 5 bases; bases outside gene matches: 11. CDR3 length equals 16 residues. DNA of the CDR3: TGTGCCAGCACCTTCTCCGGGGACAGGGGTAACAATGAGCAGTTCTTC. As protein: CASTFSGDRGNNEQFF.

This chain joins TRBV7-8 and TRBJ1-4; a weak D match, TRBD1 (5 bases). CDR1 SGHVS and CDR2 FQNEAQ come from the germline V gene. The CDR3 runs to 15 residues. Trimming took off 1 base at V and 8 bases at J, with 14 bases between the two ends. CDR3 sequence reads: CASSLEPGTGEKLFF. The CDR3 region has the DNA TGTGCCAGCAGCTTAGAACCAGGGACGGGGGAAAAACTGTTTTTT.

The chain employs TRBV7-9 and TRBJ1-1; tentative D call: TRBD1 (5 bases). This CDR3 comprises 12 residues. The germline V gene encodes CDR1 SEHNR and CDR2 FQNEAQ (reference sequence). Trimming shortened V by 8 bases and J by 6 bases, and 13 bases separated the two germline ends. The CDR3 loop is CASQHLGPEAFF. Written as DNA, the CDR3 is TGTGCCAGCCAGCATTTGGGGCCTGAAGCTTTCTTT. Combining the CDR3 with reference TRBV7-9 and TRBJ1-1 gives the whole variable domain DTGVSQNPRHKITKRGQNVTFRCDPISEHNRLYWYRQTLGQGPEFLTYFQNEAQLEKSRLLSDRFSAERPKGSFSTLEIQRTEQGDSAMYLCASQHLGPEAFFGQGTRLTVV.

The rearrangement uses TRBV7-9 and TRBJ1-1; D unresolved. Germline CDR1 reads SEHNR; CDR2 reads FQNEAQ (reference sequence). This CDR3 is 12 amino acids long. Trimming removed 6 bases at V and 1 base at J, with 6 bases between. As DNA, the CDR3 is TGTGCCAGCAGATCCACGAACACTGAAGCTTTCTTT. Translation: CASRSTNTEAFF.

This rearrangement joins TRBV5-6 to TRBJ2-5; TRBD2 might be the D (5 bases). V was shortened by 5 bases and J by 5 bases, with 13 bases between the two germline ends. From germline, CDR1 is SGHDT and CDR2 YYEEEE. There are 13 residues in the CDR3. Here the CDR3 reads CASRPGAAETQYF. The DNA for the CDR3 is TGTGCCAGCAGACCTGGAGCGGCTGAGACCCAGTACTTC. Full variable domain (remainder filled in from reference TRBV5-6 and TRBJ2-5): DAGVTQSPTHLIKTRGQQVTLRCSPKSGHDTVSWYQQALGQGPQFIFQYYEEEERQRGNFPDRFSGHQFPNYSSELNVNALLLGDSALYLCASRPGAAETQYFGPGTRLLVL.

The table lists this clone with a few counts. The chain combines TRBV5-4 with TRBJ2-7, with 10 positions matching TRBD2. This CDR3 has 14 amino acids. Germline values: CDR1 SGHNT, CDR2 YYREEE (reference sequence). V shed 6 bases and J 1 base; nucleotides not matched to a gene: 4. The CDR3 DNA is TGTGCCAGCACCCTAGCGGGAGAATCCTACGAGCAGTACTTC. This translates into CASTLAGESYEQYF.

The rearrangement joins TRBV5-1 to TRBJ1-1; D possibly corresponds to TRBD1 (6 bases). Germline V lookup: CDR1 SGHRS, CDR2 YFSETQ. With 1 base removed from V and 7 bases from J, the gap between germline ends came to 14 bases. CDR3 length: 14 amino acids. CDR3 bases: TGCGCCAGCAGCTTGCCAGGGGCCAACCTTGAAGCTTTCTTT. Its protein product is CASSLPGANLEAFF.

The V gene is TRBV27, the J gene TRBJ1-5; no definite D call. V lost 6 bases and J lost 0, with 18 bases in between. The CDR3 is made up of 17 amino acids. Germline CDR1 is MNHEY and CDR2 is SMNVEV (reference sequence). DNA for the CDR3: TGTGCCAGCAGCCCCATCCTCGGCCACTATAGCAATCAGCCCCAGCATTTT. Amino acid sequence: CASSPILGHYSNQPQHF.

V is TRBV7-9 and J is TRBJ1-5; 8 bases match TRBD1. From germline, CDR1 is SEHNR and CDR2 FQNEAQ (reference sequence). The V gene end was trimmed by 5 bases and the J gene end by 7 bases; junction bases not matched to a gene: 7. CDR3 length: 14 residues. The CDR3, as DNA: TGTGCCAGCAGCACAGGACAGGGCGGCCAGCCCCAGCATTTT. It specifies CASSTGQGGQPQHF.

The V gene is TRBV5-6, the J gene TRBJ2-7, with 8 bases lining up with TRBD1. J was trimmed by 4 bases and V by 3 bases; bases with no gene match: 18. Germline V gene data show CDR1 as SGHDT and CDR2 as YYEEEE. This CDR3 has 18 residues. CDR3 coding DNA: TGTGCCAGCAGCTCCCTGGAACACTTTCAGGGGGCTCTGTACGAGCAGTACTTC. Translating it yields CASSSLEHFQGALYEQYF.

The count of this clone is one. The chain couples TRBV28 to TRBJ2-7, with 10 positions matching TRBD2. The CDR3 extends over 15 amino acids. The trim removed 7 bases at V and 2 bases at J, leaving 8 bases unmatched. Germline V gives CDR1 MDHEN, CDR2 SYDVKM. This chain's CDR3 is CASNVGTSVPYEQYF. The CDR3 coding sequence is TGTGCCAGCAACGTCGGGACTAGCGTTCCCTACGAGCAGTACTTC.

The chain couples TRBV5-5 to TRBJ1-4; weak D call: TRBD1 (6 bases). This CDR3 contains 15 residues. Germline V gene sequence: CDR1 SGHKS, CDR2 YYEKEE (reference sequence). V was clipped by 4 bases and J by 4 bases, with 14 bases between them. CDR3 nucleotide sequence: TGTGCCAGCAGCCCCGGACAGCCTCATAATGAAAAACTGTTTTTT. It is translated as CASSPGQPHNEKLFF.